This TCR beta chain stems from a study of blood T cell repertoires in COVID-19. For the study at large: PBMCs, B-cell-depleted T cells, or T cells provided the cDNA or gDNA that made up the material.

Some clones are missing from TCRdb's copy, which holds only in-frame ones; the method was immunoSEQ multiplex PCR. The sample yields around 180,000 clones, approximately 86% seen once. J gave up 6 bases and V 2 bases, and 6 bases lay outside the gene matches. The CDR3 has 15 residues. Germline V CDR1 and CDR2: SGHDN, FVKESK. This sequence originates from a woman at least 80 years old with active or convalescent COVID-19. Sequencing used peripheral blood. The chain uses TRBV14 and TRBJ2-2; TRBD2 matches at 7 bases. CDR3 loop: CASSQTGGRAGELFF. CDR3 nucleotide sequence: TGTGCCAGCAGCCAAACGGGGGGAAGGGCCGGGGAGCTGTTTTTT. Full variable domain (rest looked up from reference TRBV14 and TRBJ2-2): EAGVTQFPSHSVIEKGQTVTLRCDPISGHDNLYWYRRVMGKEIKFLLHFVKESKQDESGMPNNRFLAERTGGTYSTLKVQPAELEDSGVYFCASSQTGGRAGELFFGEGSRLTVL.